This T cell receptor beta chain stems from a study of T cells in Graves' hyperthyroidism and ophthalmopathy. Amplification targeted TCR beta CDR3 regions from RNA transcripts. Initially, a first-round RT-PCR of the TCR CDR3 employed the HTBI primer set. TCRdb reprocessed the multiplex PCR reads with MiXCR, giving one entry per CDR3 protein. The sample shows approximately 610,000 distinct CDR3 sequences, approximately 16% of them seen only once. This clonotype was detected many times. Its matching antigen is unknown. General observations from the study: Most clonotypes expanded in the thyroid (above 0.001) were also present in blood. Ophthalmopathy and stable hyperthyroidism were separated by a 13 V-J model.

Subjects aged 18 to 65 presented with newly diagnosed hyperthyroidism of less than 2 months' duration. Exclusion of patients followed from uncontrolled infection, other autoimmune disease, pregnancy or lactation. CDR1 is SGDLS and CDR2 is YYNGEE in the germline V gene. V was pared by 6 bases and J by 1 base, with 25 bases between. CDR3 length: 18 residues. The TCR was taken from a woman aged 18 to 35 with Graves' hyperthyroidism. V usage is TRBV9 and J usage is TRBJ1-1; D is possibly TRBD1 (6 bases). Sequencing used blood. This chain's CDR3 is CASNDPGAFGKENTEAFF. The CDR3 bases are TGTGCCAGCAACGACCCAGGGGCGTTTGGGAAGGAGAACACTGAAGCTTTCTTT.